This TCR beta chain was captured by sequencing in a study of T-cell memory formation after mild COVID-19 (dated by TCRdb to the early 2020s). General notes on the study: Most TCR sequence clusters were specific to one of the two donors. In two donors, T-cell clones that expanded and contracted after mild COVID-19 were tracked by sequencing TCRalpha and TCRbeta repertoires over time. The cohort comprised two young, previously healthy adult volunteers, one female and one male. Broad study findings and their caveats: Some responding clones were found in pre-infection memory, which suggests that pre-existing cross-reactive memory T cells took part in the SARS-CoV-2 response. Only two mild cases were covered in the study, and larger cohorts including severe cases with pre-infection samples were considered necessary. Contracting CD4+ clones appeared mostly in the CM and EM memory subsets, whereas CD8+ clones were enriched in EMRA. SARS-CoV-2 specificity was not confirmed for the second-wave clones peaking on day 37. Clones contracting from day 15 to 85 had balanced CD4/CD8 phenotypes, while a second wave expanding from day 15 to 37 was biased towards CD4+.

From the cysteine up to the phenylalanine, the CDR3 has a length of 14 residues. Of the read, only the CDR3 DNA is kept; its 42 bases are in frame from base 1. CDR1 and CDR2 were assigned from the germline V gene as MGHRA and YSYEKL. Trimming at the junction amounts to 6 bases on V and 9 bases on J, and the germline ends lie 20 bases apart. Ficoll-Paque density gradient centrifugation was the method used to isolate PBMCs. This clonotype came up a few times. This receptor's antigen is unknown. Base quality data are lacking; no much larger clone is found one base away. The instrument given in TCRdb is Illumina NovaSeq 6000. cDNA libraries for TCRalpha and TCRbeta were prepared by 5'RACE using constant-segment primers, with sample barcodes and unique molecular identifiers added. RNA was extracted from every sample with Trizol reagent. The libraries were amplified in two PCR steps, and the second step added a second sample barcode and Illumina TruSeq adapters. The libraries were sequenced on an Illumina NovaSeq using 2 x 150 bp paired-end reads. From the authors' description of their analysis: Reads were demultiplexed and collapsed into UMI-guided consensus sequences with migec v1.2.7. Using mixcr v2.1.11, UMI consensuses were aligned to TRA and TRB V and J templates and then assembled into clonotypes. A clonotype was counted as expanded or contracted only if both edgeR and NoisET called the change significant, with noise models trained on biological replicates. For edgeR calls, the thresholds were a false discovery rate-adjusted p below 0.01 and a log2 fold-change of 1. As an exploratory analysis of dynamics, PCA with hierarchical clustering was applied to max-normalized trajectories of the 1000 most abundant clonotypes. Each responding clone was given a CD4 or CD8 phenotype based on the CD4+ and CD8+ repertoires, which had been sequenced separately. TCRdb took the public reads, trimmed them with fastp at Q25, ran MiXCR for clone calling and kept in-frame beta chains. Rows are combined by CDR3 protein, so each entry shows the most common genes and DNA. These V and J calls originate from TCRdb's pipeline instead of the authors' own analysis. In this sample the table shows around 410,000 distinct CDR3 sequences, under 25% of which occur a single time. Roughly 14% of the sample lies in the top ten.

This receptor was obtained from an adult woman who had mild COVID-19 (a few samples of this study predate the infection). The sample titles of this study are shuffled in the database, so cell type and time point are left out; the donor was told from shared clones. Sequencing input: PBMCs or a T cell subset sorted from them (not recorded which). The chain is made from TRBV4-1 and TRBJ1-2; possibly the D gene is TRBD1, per 6 matching bases. The encoded CDR3 is CASSLNNPGGSYTF. The DNA is as follows: TGCGCCAGCAGTCTAAATAACCCTGGGGGCAGCTACACCTTC.